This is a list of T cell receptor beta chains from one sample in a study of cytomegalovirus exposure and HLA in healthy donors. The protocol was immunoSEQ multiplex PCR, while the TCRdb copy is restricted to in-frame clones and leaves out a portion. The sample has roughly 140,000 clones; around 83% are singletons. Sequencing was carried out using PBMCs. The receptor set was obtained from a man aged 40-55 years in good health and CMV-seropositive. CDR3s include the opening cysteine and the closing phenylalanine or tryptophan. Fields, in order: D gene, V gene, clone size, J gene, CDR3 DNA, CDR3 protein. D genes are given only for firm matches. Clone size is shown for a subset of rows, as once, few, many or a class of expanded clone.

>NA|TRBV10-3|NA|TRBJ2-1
TGTGCCATCAGAGCAGAAGGGGGGGGGAGCTCCTACAATGAGCAGTTCTTC
CAIRAEGGGSSYNEQFF
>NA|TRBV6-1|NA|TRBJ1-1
TGTGCCAGCAGTAAGACCGGGACATTTGAAGCTTTCTTT
CASSKTGTFEAFF
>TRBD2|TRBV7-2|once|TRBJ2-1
TGTGCCAGCAGTGACGGGACTACCTCCTACAATGAGCAGTTCTTC
CASSDGTTSYNEQFF
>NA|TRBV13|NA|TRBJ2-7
TGTGCCAGCAGCTCAGACAGAACCTCCTACGAGCAGTACTTC
CASSSDRTSYEQYF
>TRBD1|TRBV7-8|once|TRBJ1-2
TGTGCCAGCAGCTTTCCGGACAGGTCCTATGGCTACACCTTC
CASSFPDRSYGYTF
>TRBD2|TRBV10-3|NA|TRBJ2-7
TGTGCCATCAGTGCTCCGGGACTAGCCTACGAGCAGTACTTC
CAISAPGLAYEQYF
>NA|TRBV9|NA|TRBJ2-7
TGTGCCAGCAGCGTCGCCACGGGAGCCTACGAGCAGTACTTC
CASSVATGAYEQYF
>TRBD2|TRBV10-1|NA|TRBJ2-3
TGCGCCAGCAGTGAGGTCTGGGGACTAGCGGGAGCCGCAGATACGCAGTATTTT
CASSEVWGLAGAADTQYF
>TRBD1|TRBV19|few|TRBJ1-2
TGTGCCAGTAGTCCCTGGACAGGGGATTCCTATGGCTACACCTTC
CASSPWTGDSYGYTF
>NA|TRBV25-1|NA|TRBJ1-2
TGTGCCAGCAGTGCCTACCGGGAGCAAAGCTATGGCTACACCTTC
CASSAYREQSYGYTF
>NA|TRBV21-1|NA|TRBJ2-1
TGTGCCAGCAGAAGGGGGTGTGGCCAGTTCTTC
CASRRGCGQFF
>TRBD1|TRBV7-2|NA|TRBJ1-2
TGTGCCAGCAGCTTCCGACAGGGTAATAACTATGGCTACACCTTC
CASSFRQGNNYGYTF
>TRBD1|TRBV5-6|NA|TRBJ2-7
TGTGCCAGCAGCTGGGCGGGACAGGGTTACGAGCAGTACTTC
CASSWAGQGYEQYF
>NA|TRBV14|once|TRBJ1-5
TGTGCCAGCAGCCAAGTAGCGGGGAGCAATCAGCCCCAGCATTTT
CASSQVAGSNQPQHF
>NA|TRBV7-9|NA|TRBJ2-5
TGTGCCAGCAGCTCGACCGTTCAACCTCGAGGGGAGACCCAGTACTTC
CASSSTVQPRGETQYF
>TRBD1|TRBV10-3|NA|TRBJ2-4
TGTGCCATCAGCGGACAGGGGAAAAACATTCAGTACTTC
CAISGQGKNIQYF
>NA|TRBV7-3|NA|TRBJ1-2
TGTGCCAGCAGCCCGGACAGACGAAGCGGCTACACCTTC
CASSPDRRSGYTF
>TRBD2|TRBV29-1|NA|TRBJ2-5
TGCAGCGTTGAAGTTAGCGGGGGGGAGACCCAGTACTTC
CSVEVSGGETQYF
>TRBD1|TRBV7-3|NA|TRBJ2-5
TGTGCCAGCAGCAGGGGACAGGGCCAAGAGACCCAGTACTTC
CASSRGQGQETQYF
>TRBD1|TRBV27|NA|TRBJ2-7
TGTGCCAGCAGTTTATCAGGGGACAGGCGCTACGAGCAGTACTTC
CASSLSGDRRYEQYF
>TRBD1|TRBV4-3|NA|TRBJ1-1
TGCGCCAGCAGCCCCGGACAGGGCGGGAACACTGAAGCTTTCTTT
CASSPGQGGNTEAFF
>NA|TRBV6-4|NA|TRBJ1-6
TGTGCCAGCAGGAGGGTGTATCGGGATAATTCACCCCTCCACTTT
CASRRVYRDNSPLHF
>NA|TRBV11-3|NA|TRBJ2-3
TGTGCCAGCAGCAGGCGCGGTATCACAGATACGCAGTATTTT
CASSRRGITDTQYF
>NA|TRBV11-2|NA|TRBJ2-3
TGTGCCAGCAGTCGGGGTACAGATACGCAGTATTTT
CASSRGTDTQYF
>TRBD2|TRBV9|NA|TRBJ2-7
TGTGCCAGCAGCCCTTGGACTAGCGGGAGCGCCGAGCAGTACTTC
CASSPWTSGSAEQYF
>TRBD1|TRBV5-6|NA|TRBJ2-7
TGTGCCAGCAGCTTCACCGGGACAGGAGACTACGAGCAGTACTTC
CASSFTGTGDYEQYF
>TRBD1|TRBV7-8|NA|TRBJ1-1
TGTGCCAGCAGTTGGAACCGGGACAGACAAGAAGCTTTCTTT
CASSWNRDRQEAFF
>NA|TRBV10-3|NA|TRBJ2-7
TGTGCCATCAGTGGACATCTTTTCAACTACGAGCAGTACTTC
CAISGHLFNYEQYF
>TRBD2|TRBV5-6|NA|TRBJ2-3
TGTGCCAGCAGCTTTAGGGTAGCGGGGTACACAGATACGCAGTATTTT
CASSFRVAGYTDTQYF
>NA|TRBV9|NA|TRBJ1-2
TGTGCCAGCAGCCTCCTAGCAGAGGCGGGGACCTATGGCTACACCTTC
CASSLLAEAGTYGYTF
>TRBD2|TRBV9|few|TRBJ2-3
TGTGCCAGCAGCGAATCGGGACTAGCGGGGGGGACCGTCGCAGATACGCAGTATTTT
CASSESGLAGGTVADTQYF
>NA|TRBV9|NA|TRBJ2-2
TGTGCCAGCAGCGGGGGGCTCAGGGATTACACCGGGGAGCTGTTTTTT
CASSGGLRDYTGELFF
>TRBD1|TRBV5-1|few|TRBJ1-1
TGCGCCAGCAGCTTTAAGACAGGGGGCTACACTGAAGCTTTCTTT
CASSFKTGGYTEAFF
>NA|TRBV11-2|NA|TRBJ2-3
TGTGCCAGCAGCCCCGCTGGGAGGGGGGGGCCAGATACGCAGTATTTT
CASSPAGRGGPDTQYF
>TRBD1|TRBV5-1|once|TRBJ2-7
TGCGCCAGCGGCAGGACAGGGGGCTACGAGCAGTACTTC
CASGRTGGYEQYF
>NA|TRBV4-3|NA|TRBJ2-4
TGCGCCAGCAGCCAAATGGGGGCTGCCAAAAACATTCAGTACTTC
CASSQMGAAKNIQYF
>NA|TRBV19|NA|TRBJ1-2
TGTGCCAGTAGTATAGCTGGCACCCAAGTCCATGGCTACACCTTC
CASSIAGTQVHGYTF
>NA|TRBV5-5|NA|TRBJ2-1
TGTGCCAGCAGCCCGGACGGGAATATAGCCAATGAGCAGTTCTTC
CASSPDGNIANEQFF
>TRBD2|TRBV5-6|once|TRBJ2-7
TGTGCCAGCAGCCGGACTAGCGGTCTATCCTACGAGCAGTACTTC
CASSRTSGLSYEQYF
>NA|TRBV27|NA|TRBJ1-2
TGTGCCAGCAGTTCAGTACCCCCTGGGGGGAATAACTATGGCTACACCTTC
CASSSVPPGGNNYGYTF
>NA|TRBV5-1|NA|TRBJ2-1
TGCGCCAGCACCACCGACAGACCGGACAATGAGCAGTTCTTC
CASTTDRPDNEQFF
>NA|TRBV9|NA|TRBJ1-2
TGTGCCAGCAGCTCAACTCTCCCCATAAATGGCTACACCTTC
CASSSTLPINGYTF
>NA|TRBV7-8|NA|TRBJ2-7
TGTGCCAGCAGCTTAAGGGCGGGGGCCCCCTACGAGCAGTACTTC
CASSLRAGAPYEQYF
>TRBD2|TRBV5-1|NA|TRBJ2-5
TGCGCCAGCAGCCTTCAGCGGGGGCTCGTTCTGACCCAGTACTTC
CASSLQRGLVLTQYF
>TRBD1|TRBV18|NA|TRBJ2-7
TGTGCCAGCTCACTAGGGACAGGGAGGGAGCAGTACTTC
CASSLGTGREQYF
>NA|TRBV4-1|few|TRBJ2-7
TGCGCCAGCAGCCAATGGGCCACTAGTCACGAGCAGTACTTC
CASSQWATSHEQYF
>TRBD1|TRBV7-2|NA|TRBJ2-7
TGTGCCAGCAGCGTAACCGGGACAGGGACCTACGAGCAGTACTTC
CASSVTGTGTYEQYF
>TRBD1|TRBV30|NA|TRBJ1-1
TGTGCCTGGAGTGTACTAGGGGGACAGGGGTTT
CAWSVLGGQGF
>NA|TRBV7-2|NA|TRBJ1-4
TGTGCCAGCAGCTTAGACTCGGCTAATGAAAAACTGTTTTTT
CASSLDSANEKLFF
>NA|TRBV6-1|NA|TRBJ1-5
TGTGCCAGCAGTGAACCCAGGGTGGGACAGCCCCAGCATTTT
CASSEPRVGQPQHF
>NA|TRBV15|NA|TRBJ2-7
TGTGCCACCAGCAGAGATTTGACAGTCGCCGAGCAGTACTTC
CATSRDLTVAEQYF
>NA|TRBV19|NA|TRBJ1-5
TGTGCCAGTTGCGTTTTCGGTGATCAGCCCCAGCATTTT
CASCVFGDQPQHF